A single sample gave rise to the 30 T cell receptor beta chains below, sequenced in a study of blood T cell repertoires in COVID-19. The table came from immunoSEQ multiplex PCR; TCRdb's copy has only in-frame clones and leaves some out. This sample has 120,000 or so clones, with roughly three quarters found just once. Sequencing was performed on peripheral blood. Receptor source: a man aged 35 to 55 with active or convalescent COVID-19.

J is TRBJ2-1 and V is TRBV30; 10 nucleotides align to TRBD2. Germline CDR1 GTSNPN, CDR2 SVGIG (reference sequence). Trimming took 1 base from V and 9 from J; bases not matched to a gene: 6. The CDR3 is made up of 14 amino acids. CDR3 in amino acids: CAWSAESGRGEQFF. The CDR3 nucleotides are TGTGCCTGGAGTGCGGAAAGCGGGAGGGGTGAGCAGTTCTTC.

The chain couples TRBV19 to TRBJ1-1; unclear D gene. V was clipped by 7 bases and J by 4 bases, with 13 bases between them. Germline CDR1 reads LNHDA; CDR2 reads SQIVND (reference sequence). The CDR3 covers 13 residues. The CDR3 coding sequence is TGTGCCAGTATTCCGTATGAGGGCACTGAAGCTTTCTTT. As protein: CASIPYEGTEAFF.

In DNA form, the CDR3 reads TGTGCCAGCAGCAGGGTCGGACAGGGCGGCCAAGAGACCCAGTACTTC. This codes for CASSRVGQGGQETQYF. This chain connects TRBV11-2 to TRBJ2-5; 8 positions match TRBD1. Germline values: CDR1 SGHAT, CDR2 FQNNGV. V was pared by 5 bases and J by 1 base, with 9 bases of the junction left unmatched. The CDR3 covers 16 residues.

To note about this clone: One junction end disagrees with the germline gene, perhaps due to a read error. The CDR3 nucleotides are TGCAGCGTTGAAATCATGGGCGGGACCGTCAGGTTT. This sequence encodes CSVEIMGGTVRF. The rearrangement uses TRBV29-1 and TRBJ1-6, with a possible D match to TRBD1 (5 bases). Looked up from germline, CDR1 is SQVTM and CDR2 is ANQGSEA. This CDR3 is built from 12 residues.

This chain uses TRBV27 with TRBJ1-2; 11 bases line up with TRBD1. V shed 4 bases, J shed 7 bases, and the junction held 2 bases outside the gene matches. CDR3 length: 13 residues. Germline assignment: CDR1 MNHEY and CDR2 SMNVEV (reference sequence). The CDR3: CASSSGQGVGYTF. The CDR3 DNA reads as TGTGCCAGCAGTTCGGGACAGGGGGTTGGCTACACCTTC.

This clone was seen a few times. This chain connects TRBV11-2 to TRBJ1-1; TRBD1 might be the D (5 bases). From germline, CDR1 is SGHAT and CDR2 FQNNGV. The V and J ends lost 0 bases and 7 bases respectively, with 15 bases between them. The CDR3 is made up of 15 amino acids. The CDR3 loop reads CASSLDTGVGHEAFF. The CDR3 region has the DNA TGTGCCAGCAGCTTAGATACGGGGGTGGGGCATGAAGCTTTCTTT.

This clone was recorded only once. The chain uses TRBV11-2 and TRBJ1-1, with TRBD1 matching over 7 bases. The CDR3 is 15 amino acids. Per germline, CDR1 SGHAT and CDR2 FQNNGV. V shed 0 bases, J shed 1 base, and the junction held 2 bases outside the gene matches. The CDR3 bases are TGTGCCAGCAGCTTAGAATGGGACAGGAACACTGAAGCTTTCTTT. As protein: CASSLEWDRNTEAFF.

The rearrangement uses TRBV29-1 and TRBJ1-1, with TRBD1 matching 8 bases. The V and J ends lost 6 bases and 4 bases, in that order; junction bases with no gene match: 4. The CDR3 loop spans 12 amino acids. Germline CDR1 reads SQVTM; CDR2 reads ANQGSEA. The chain's CDR3 is CSVMDRVTEAFF. The CDR3 DNA reads as TGCAGCGTGATGGACAGGGTCACTGAAGCTTTCTTT.

This chain uses TRBV6-5 with TRBJ2-2; possible D gene TRBD2, 5 bases. Germline assignment: CDR1 MNHEY and CDR2 SVGAGI. The CDR3 runs to 14 residues. Trimming pared 6 bases from V and 5 bases from J, leaving 13 bases between. The CDR3, as DNA: TGTGCCAGCAGCCGAGAACGGGGTACCGGGGAGCTGTTTTTT. Amino acid sequence: CASSRERGTGELFF.

The chain joins TRBV5-1 to TRBJ1-1, with TRBD1 identical over 8 bases. Trimming at V came to 5 bases and at J to 7 bases, leaving 10 bases not matched to a gene. Per germline, CDR1 SGHRS and CDR2 YFSETQ. The CDR3 contains 14 residues. CDR3 region: CASRTEPQGDEAFF. The DNA of the CDR3 is TGCGCCAGCAGAACGGAACCACAGGGGGATGAAGCTTTCTTT. The complete variable domain, with remaining parts taken from reference TRBV5-1 and TRBJ1-1, reads KAGVTQTPRYLIKTRGQQVTLSCSPISGHRSVSWYQQTPGQGLQFLFEYFSETQRNKGNFPGRFSGRQFSNSRSEMNVSTLELGDSALYLCASRTEPQGDEAFFGQGTRLTVV.

This chain joins TRBV4-2 and TRBJ1-5; a weak D match, TRBD1 (5 bases). The V and J ends lost 1 base and 3 bases respectively, with 16 bases between them. The V gene's germline CDR1 is LGHNA and CDR2 YNFKEQ. CDR3 size: 17 residues. The CDR3 spells CASSQATEGTYNQPQHF. The CDR3 DNA sequence: TGTGCCAGCAGCCAAGCTACCGAGGGGACTTACAATCAGCCCCAGCATTTT.

The chain has TRBV24-1 and TRBJ1-2; D is perhaps TRBD1 (5 bases). CDR3 length equals 14 residues. Trimming took off 5 bases at V and 6 bases at J, with 15 bases between the two ends. The germline CDR1 and CDR2 sequences are KGHDR and SFDVKD. The CDR3, as DNA: TGTGCCACCAGTGTCAGGACAAGCTACCATGGCTACACCTTC. Its translation: CATSVRTSYHGYTF.

The rearrangement uses TRBV24-1 and TRBJ2-5; weak D call: TRBD1 (6 bases). Germline CDR1 KGHDR, CDR2 SFDVKD. V lost 1 base and J 5 bases, leaving 10 bases between the germline ends. This CDR3 is built from 14 residues. The CDR3 sequence is CATSDFGQGETQYF. In DNA form, the CDR3 reads TGTGCCACCAGTGATTTTGGGCAGGGGGAGACCCAGTACTTC.

The V gene is TRBV19, the J gene TRBJ2-7; TRBD1 matches at 10 bases. The junction had 9 bases not matched to a gene; V was cut back by 6 bases and J by 4 bases. Germline V gene sequence: CDR1 LNHDA, CDR2 SQIVND (reference sequence). The CDR3 is 15 residues long. The CDR3 DNA is TGTGCCAGTAGCAAACCGGGACAGGGGAGGTACGAGCAGTACTTC. Its translation: CASSKPGQGRYEQYF.

This clone has only one observation. V and J are TRBV11-3 and TRBJ1-1, with 8 nucleotides matching TRBD1. V shed 5 bases, J shed 0 bases, and the junction held 20 bases outside the gene matches. Germline CDR1 SGHNT, CDR2 YENEEA. This CDR3 has 20 amino acids. CDR3 sequence: CASSQDRDTPIDPLNTEAFF. CDR3 in DNA: TGTGCCAGCAGCCAGGACAGGGATACACCCATCGACCCTCTGAACACTGAAGCTTTCTTT.

The chain is built from TRBV13 and TRBJ2-1; 8 bases line up with TRBD1. CDR3 length: 14 residues. Germline V gene lookup returns CDR1 PRHDT and CDR2 FYEKMQ (reference sequence). V lost 5 bases, J lost 9 bases, and 9 bases stayed unmatched. CDR3 bases: TGTGCCAGCAGCCCAAGACAGGGGAGAGGTGAGCAGTTCTTC. Protein sequence: CASSPRQGRGEQFF.

The chain is built from TRBV10-3 and TRBJ1-2; no definite D call. The CDR3 totals 13 residues. The V gene lost 3 bases and the J gene lost 2 bases, with 7 bases spanning the gap. CDR1 and CDR2 (germline): ENHRY, SYGVKD. CDR3 coding DNA: TGTGCCATCAGTGAATTCATGAACTATGGCTACACCTTC. Protein sequence: CAISEFMNYGYTF.

This chain links TRBV11-2 with TRBJ2-4, with 8 nucleotides matching TRBD1. With V trimmed by 5 bases and J by 0 bases, 9 bases remained unmatched. The germline V gene has CDR1 SGHAT and CDR2 FQNNGV. The CDR3 runs to 17 residues. CDR3 region: CASSQDRDRLAKNIQYF. In DNA, the CDR3 is TGTGCCAGCAGCCAGGACAGGGATCGACTAGCCAAAAACATTCAGTACTTC.

The chain joins TRBV7-2 to TRBJ1-2, with 8 positions matching TRBD1. V gave up 8 bases and J gave up 4 bases; unmatched junction bases: 12. The CDR3 covers 15 residues. Germline values: CDR1 SGHTA, CDR2 FQGNSA. CDR3 DNA: TGTGCCAGCTCTCCGGGGACAGGTTTGGGCTATGGCTACACCTTC. Protein sequence: CASSPGTGLGYGYTF.

This sequence joins TRBV30 and TRBJ1-1, with TRBD1 identical over 10 bases. J lost 1 base, V lost 8 bases, and 10 bases had no gene match. Germline V CDR1 and CDR2: GTSNPN, SVGIG (reference sequence). The CDR3 runs to 15 residues. The CDR3, as DNA: TGTGCCAGGAAAGACAGGGGGCGCGGGAACACTGAAGCTTTCTTT. This codes for CARKDRGRGNTEAFF.

The chain has TRBV29-1 and TRBJ2-1; D is perhaps TRBD2 (5 bases). Germline CDR1 SQVTM, CDR2 ANQGSEA. CDR3 length equals 11 residues. Between the trimmed V and J ends, which lost 7 bases and 9 bases, there was a span of 13 bases. The CDR3 DNA reads as TGCAGCGCCACCCTCGCGGGTGAGCAGTTCTTC. Protein sequence: CSATLAGEQFF.

This clone was found a few times. V and J are TRBV29-1 and TRBJ2-7; 8 nucleotides align to TRBD1. This CDR3 is 13 amino acids long. Losses at the gene ends were 6 bases for V and 3 bases for J; bases not matched to a gene: 7. Germline loops: CDR1 SQVTM, CDR2 ANQGSEA. The DNA of the CDR3 is TGCAGCGTGGAAAATGACAGGGGCTACGAGCAGTACTTC. Translated: CSVENDRGYEQYF.

The rearrangement links TRBV9 to TRBJ2-7; maybe TRBD1 (5 bases). Trimming stripped 0 bases from V and 5 bases from J, with 15 bases between. The CDR3 runs 15 residues. Germline CDR1 and CDR2: SGDLS and YYNGEE. The CDR3 here is CASSVEGRGWDEQYF. CDR3 DNA sequence: TGTGCCAGCAGCGTAGAGGGAAGGGGTTGGGACGAGCAGTACTTC. The entire variable domain, with the rest obtained from reference TRBV9 and TRBJ2-7, is as follows: DSGVTQTPKHLITATGQRVTLRCSPRSGDLSVYWYQQSLDQGLQFLIQYYNGEERAKGNILERFSAQQFPDLHSELNLSSLELGDSALYFCASSVEGRGWDEQYFGPGTRLTVT.

This chain uses TRBV24-1 with TRBJ2-5; 7 bases fit TRBD2. The CDR3 extends over 14 amino acids. Germline trimming cut 4 bases from V and 2 bases from J; bases unmatched to any gene: 3. Germline V lookup: CDR1 KGHDR, CDR2 SFDVKD. The DNA for the CDR3 is TGTGCCACCAGTGACCCGGGACTACAAGAGACCCAGTACTTC. Translating gives CATSDPGLQETQYF.

This sequence joins TRBV6-2 or TRBV6-3 and TRBJ1-1, with 8 bases identical to TRBD1. Germline V CDR1 and CDR2: MNHEY, SVGEGT. This CDR3 is built from 15 residues. The junction had 8 bases not matched to a gene; V was cut back by 4 bases and J by 4 bases. CDR3 nucleotide sequence: TGTGCCAGCAGTTTAACCGGGACAGGTTCCACTGAAGCTTTCTTT. This gives the protein CASSLTGTGSTEAFF.

J is TRBJ2-7 and V is TRBV10-2, with unresolved D. This CDR3 is built from 12 residues. Germline V gives CDR1 WSHSY, CDR2 SAAADI. Trimming cost V 8 bases and J 3 bases, with 11 bases left between them. CDR3: CASLDNNYEQYF. The CDR3 coding sequence is TGCGCCAGCCTCGACAACAACTACGAGCAGTACTTC.

The gene calls are TRBV6-5 and TRBJ2-1, with a tentative D call TRBD1 (6 bases). The CDR3 runs 13 residues. V was pared by 10 bases and J by 6 bases, with 16 bases between. Germline V CDR1 and CDR2: MNHEY, SVGAGI. The chain's CDR3 is CATNRALGNEQFF. The CDR3 DNA is TGTGCCACAAACAGGGCTCTTGGCAATGAGCAGTTCTTC.

CDR3 protein: CASRYQGGEAFF. The DNA for the CDR3 is TGCGCCAGCAGGTACCAGGGGGGTGAAGCTTTCTTT. This sequence joins TRBV5-1 and TRBJ1-1; 7 nucleotides align to TRBD1. The CDR3 covers 12 residues. The germline CDR1 and CDR2 sequences are SGHRS and YFSETQ. The ends lost 5 bases at V and 7 bases at J; junction bases unmatched: 5.

For the CDR3, the DNA is TGTGCCAGCAGCCTAAAGAGGGGGTTTGCGGGCGGCTCCTATGGCTACACCTTC. Amino acids: CASSLKRGFAGGSYGYTF. The chain links TRBV6-2 or TRBV6-3 to TRBJ1-2; D possibly corresponds to TRBD1 (6 bases). The germline V gene encodes CDR1 MNHEY and CDR2 SVGEGT. V was clipped by 6 bases and J by 4 bases, with 27 bases between them. The CDR3 totals 18 residues.

The gene calls are TRBV2 and TRBJ2-3; the D gene is possibly TRBD2 (6 bases). V lost 7 bases and J lost 6, with 20 bases in between. This CDR3 comprises 15 residues. Germline values: CDR1 SNHLY, CDR2 FYNNEI. CDR3 sequence reads: CASISTPGTSDTQYF. Here the CDR3 DNA reads TGTGCCAGCATCTCGACCCCCGGGACTTCGGATACGCAGTATTTT.